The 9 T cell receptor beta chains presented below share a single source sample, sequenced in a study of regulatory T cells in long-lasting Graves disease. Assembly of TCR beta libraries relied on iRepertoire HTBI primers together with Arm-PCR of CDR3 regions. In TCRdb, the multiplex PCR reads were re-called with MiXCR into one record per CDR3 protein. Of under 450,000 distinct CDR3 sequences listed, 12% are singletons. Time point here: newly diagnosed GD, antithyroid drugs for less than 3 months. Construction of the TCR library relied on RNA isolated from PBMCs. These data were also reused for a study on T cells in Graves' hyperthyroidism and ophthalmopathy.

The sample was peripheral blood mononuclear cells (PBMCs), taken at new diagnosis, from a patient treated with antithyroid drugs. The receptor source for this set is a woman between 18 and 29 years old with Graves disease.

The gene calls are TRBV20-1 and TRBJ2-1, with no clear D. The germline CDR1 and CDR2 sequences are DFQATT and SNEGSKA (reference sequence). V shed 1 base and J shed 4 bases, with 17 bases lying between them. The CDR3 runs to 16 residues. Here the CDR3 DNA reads TGCAGTGCTAGAGTTAGTGCCTCCGAGGCGTACAATGAGCAGTTCTTC. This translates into CSARVSASEAYNEQFF.

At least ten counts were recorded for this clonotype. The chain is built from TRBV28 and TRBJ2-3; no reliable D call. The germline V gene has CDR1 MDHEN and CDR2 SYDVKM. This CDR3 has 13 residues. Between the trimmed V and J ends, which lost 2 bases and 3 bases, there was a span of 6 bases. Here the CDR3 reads CASSLKGTDTQYF. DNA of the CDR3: TGTGCCAGCAGTTTAAAGGGAACAGATACGCAGTATTTT. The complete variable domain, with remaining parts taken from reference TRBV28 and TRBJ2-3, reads DVKVTQSSRYLVKRTGEKVFLECVQDMDHENMFWYRQDPGLGLRLIYFSYDVKMKEKGDIPEGYSVSREKKERFSLILESASTNQTSMYLCASSLKGTDTQYFGPGTRLTVL.

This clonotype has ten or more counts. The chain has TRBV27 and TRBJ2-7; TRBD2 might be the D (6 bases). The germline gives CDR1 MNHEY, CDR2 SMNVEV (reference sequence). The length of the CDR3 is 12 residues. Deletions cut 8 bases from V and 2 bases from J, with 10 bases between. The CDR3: CASGPGAYEQYF. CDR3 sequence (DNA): TGTGCCAGCGGACCGGGGGCCTACGAGCAGTACTTC.

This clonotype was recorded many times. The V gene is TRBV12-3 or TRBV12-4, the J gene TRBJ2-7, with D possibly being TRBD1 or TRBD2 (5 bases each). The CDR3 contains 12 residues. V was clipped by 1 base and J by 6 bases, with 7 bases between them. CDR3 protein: CASSLGGVEQYV. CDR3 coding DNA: TGTGCCAGCAGTTTAGGAGGGGTCGAGCAGTACGTC.

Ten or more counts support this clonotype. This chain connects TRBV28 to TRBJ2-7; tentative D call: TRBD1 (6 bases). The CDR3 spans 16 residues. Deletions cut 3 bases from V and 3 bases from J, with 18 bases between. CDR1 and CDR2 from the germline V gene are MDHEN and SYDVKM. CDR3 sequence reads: CASSLKSRTADYEQYF. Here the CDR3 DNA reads TGTGCCAGCAGTTTGAAAAGCCGGACAGCTGACTACGAGCAGTACTTC.

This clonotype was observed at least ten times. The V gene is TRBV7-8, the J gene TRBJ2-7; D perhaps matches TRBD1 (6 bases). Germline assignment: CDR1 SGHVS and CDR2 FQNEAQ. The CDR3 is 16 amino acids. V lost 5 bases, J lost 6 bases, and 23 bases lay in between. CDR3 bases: TGTGCCAGCAGCCCCTACCCCCCTACAGGGCTGGGCGAGCAGTACGTC. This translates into CASSPYPPTGLGEQYV.

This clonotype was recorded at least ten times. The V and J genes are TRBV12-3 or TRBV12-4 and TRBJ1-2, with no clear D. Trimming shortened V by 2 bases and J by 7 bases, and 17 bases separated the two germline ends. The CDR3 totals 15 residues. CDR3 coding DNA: TGTGCCAGCAGTTTATCGCCCGGATCCATGGGTGGCTACACCTTC. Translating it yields CASSLSPGSMGGYTF.

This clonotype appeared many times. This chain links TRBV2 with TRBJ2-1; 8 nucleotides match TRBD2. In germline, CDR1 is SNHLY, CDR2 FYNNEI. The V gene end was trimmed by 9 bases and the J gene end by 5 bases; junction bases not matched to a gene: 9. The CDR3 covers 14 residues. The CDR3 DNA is TGTGCCAGGGAGGCTACTAGCGGAAACAATGAGCAGTTCTTC. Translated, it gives CAREATSGNNEQFF.

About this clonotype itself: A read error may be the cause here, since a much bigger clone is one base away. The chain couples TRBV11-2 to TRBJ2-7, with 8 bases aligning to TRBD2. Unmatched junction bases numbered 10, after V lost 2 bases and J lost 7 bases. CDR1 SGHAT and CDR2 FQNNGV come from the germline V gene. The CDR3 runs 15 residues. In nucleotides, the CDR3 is TGTGCCAGCAGCTTAAGGGGAGCGGGAGACAATGAGCAGTACTTC. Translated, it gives CASSLRGAGDNEQYF.